The clone carrying this T cell receptor beta chain appeared a few times. No antigen is known for it. This sample stems from a study of shared clonotypes between healthy human individuals. Study results and limitations: Across a few donors, naive CD4 shared approximately 4.5%, naive CD8 3.5% to 4%, memory CD4 2.3%, memory CD8 under 0.5%. In general, naive subsets displayed greater estimated richness than memory subsets did. For sorted subsets, rarefaction showed incomplete sequencing despite large depth.

An approximately 220 ng quantity of DNA, roughly 30,000 T cell genomes, went into the sorted-subset replicate PCRs. Profiling relied on immunoSEQ multiplex PCR, and the TCRdb table lists in-frame clones only, not all of them. The sample carries 600,000 to 750,000 clones, more than 70% recorded once. In germline, CDR1 is SGHRS, CDR2 YFSETQ. Trimming shortened V by 0 bases and J by 5 bases, and 6 bases separated the two germline ends. The length of the CDR3 is 13 residues. V usage is TRBV5-1 and J usage is TRBJ1-5, with D unclear. The clonotype was recovered from a woman aged 25 to 39 in good health. Sample: memory CD4+ T cells sorted from blood. Subset indicated: CD45RA-negative fraction. The CDR3 DNA reads as TGCGCCAGCAGCTTGGAGCCACATCAGCCCCAGCATTTT. It encodes CASSLEPHQPQHF. The whole variable domain, remainder taken from reference TRBV5-1 and TRBJ1-5, is KAGVTQTPRYLIKTRGQQVTLSCSPISGHRSVSWYQQTPGQGLQFLFEYFSETQRNKGNFPGRFSGRQFSNSRSEMNVSTLELGDSALYLCASSLEPHQPQHFGDGTRLSIL.